These 31 T cell receptor beta chains were all obtained from the same sample, sequenced in a study of cytomegalovirus exposure and HLA in healthy donors. PCR primers comprised 60 Vbeta and 13 Jbeta primers. Libraries were prepared by immunoSEQ multiplex PCR; TCRdb keeps only in-frame clonotypes and omits some of them. The sample contains 100,000 to 140,000 clones, over 70% of which appear only once. Sequencing used PBMCs. These receptors all stem from a man aged 25 to 40 in good health and CMV-seronegative.

The rearrangement joins TRBV25-1 to TRBJ2-7, with D possibly being TRBD2 (6 bases). V lost 4 bases to trimming and J lost 3 bases, with 10 bases between them. Looked up from germline, CDR1 is MGHDK and CDR2 is SYGVNS. CDR3 length: 13 amino acids. CDR3: CASSAREGYEQYF. CDR3 DNA sequence: TGTGCCAGCAGTGCGCGGGAAGGCTACGAGCAGTACTTC.

This chain connects TRBV29-1 to TRBJ2-5; possible D gene TRBD2, 7 bases. Trimming shortened V by 1 base and J by 4 bases, and 10 bases separated the two germline ends. This CDR3 comprises 13 residues. Per germline, CDR1 SQVTM and CDR2 ANQGSEA. The CDR3 bases are TGCAGCGTTGAAGTGGGGGGGCGAGAGACCCAGTACTTC. Translation gives CSVEVGGRETQYF.

The chain combines TRBV5-1 with TRBJ1-1, with TRBD1 matching over 8 bases. The V gene end was trimmed by 2 bases and the J gene end by 1 base; junction bases not matched to a gene: 7. The germline gives CDR1 SGHRS, CDR2 YFSETQ. The CDR3 totals 16 residues. As DNA, the CDR3 is TGCGCCAGCAGCTTCCGAACCGGGACAGGGAACACTGAAGCTTTCTTT. Its translation is CASSFRTGTGNTEAFF.

This sequence joins TRBV27 and TRBJ1-2; D perhaps matches TRBD1 (5 bases). The germline V and J ends were trimmed by 5 bases and 8 bases, with 15 bases remaining between them. CDR3 size: 13 residues. The V gene's germline CDR1 is MNHEY and CDR2 SMNVEV (reference sequence). The CDR3 here is CASSRGGEGGYTF. The DNA of the CDR3 is TGTGCCAGCAGTCGAGGAGGGGAGGGAGGCTACACCTTC.

CDR3 loop: CASSPSAAGRSGYTF. CDR3 nucleotide sequence: TGTGCCAGCTCACCATCGGCGGCAGGGAGGAGTGGCTACACCTTC. The chain has TRBV18 and TRBJ1-2, with a weak D call TRBD1 (5 bases). Germline V gene lookup returns CDR1 KGHSH and CDR2 LQKENI. This CDR3 comprises 15 residues. V was shortened by 2 bases and J by 7 bases, with 17 bases between the two germline ends.

The chain combines TRBV2 with TRBJ1-6; 9 bases align to TRBD1. The CDR3 runs 15 residues. Per the germline V gene, CDR1 is SNHLY and CDR2 is FYNNEI. V lost 3 bases to trimming and J lost 10 bases; unmatched junction nucleotides: 7. DNA for the CDR3: TGTGCCAGCAGTGAGCCGGGACAGGGCTGGTCACCCCTCCACTTT. Its translation: CASSEPGQGWSPLHF.

This rearrangement joins TRBV30 to TRBJ2-1; 9 bases match TRBD2. CDR1 is GTSNPN, CDR2 SVGIG, per germline (reference sequence). The CDR3 is made up of 14 amino acids. The J segment lost 6 bases and the V segment lost 2 bases, leaving 5 bases of the junction unmatched. The CDR3 coding sequence is TGTGCCTGGAGTCTGACTAGCGGTATCAATGAGCAGTTCTTC. Its translation: CAWSLTSGINEQFF. Based on the CDR3 plus reference TRBV30 and TRBJ2-1, the full variable domain is SQTIHQWPATLVQPVGSPLSLECTVEGTSNPNLYWYRQAAGRGLQLLFYSVGIGQISSEVPQNLSASRPQDRQFILSSKKLLLSDSGFYLCAWSLTSGINEQFFGPGTRLTVL.

The V gene is TRBV5-1, the J gene TRBJ1-1; the D is unclear. CDR3 length: 15 amino acids. Trimming pared 0 bases from V and 1 base from J, leaving 10 bases between. Per germline, CDR1 SGHRS and CDR2 YFSETQ. DNA of the CDR3: TGCGCCAGCAGCTTGGAGGTAGCGGGGAACACTGAAGCTTTCTTT. Residues: CASSLEVAGNTEAFF.

V gene TRBV9 combines with J gene TRBJ2-5; the match to TRBD1 covers 7 bases. Germline CDR1 reads SGDLS; CDR2 reads YYNGEE. The CDR3 sequence is 14 residues long. Trimming removed 3 bases from V and 0 bases from J; junction bases left unmatched: 2. This CDR3 is CASSGQGNQETQYF. CDR3 nucleotides: TGTGCCAGCAGCGGACAGGGAAACCAAGAGACCCAGTACTTC.

This clone was counted between two and nine times. The chain joins TRBV5-4 to TRBJ2-7; 8 bases align to TRBD2. J gave up 2 bases and V 5 bases, and 6 bases lay outside the gene matches. The CDR3 contains 14 residues. From germline, CDR1 is SGHNT and CDR2 YYREEE (reference sequence). The CDR3, as DNA: TGTGCCAGCAGACTAAGCGGGGGCCCCTACGAGCAGTACTTC. It is translated as CASRLSGGPYEQYF.

CDR3 sequence: CAIRDILTGENHEQYF. In nucleotides, the CDR3 is TGTGCCATCAGGGACATTTTGACAGGGGAAAACCACGAGCAGTACTTC. The V and J genes are TRBV10-3 and TRBJ2-7; 8 nucleotides align to TRBD1. V shed 6 bases and J 5 bases; nucleotides not matched to a gene: 15. The CDR3 length is 16 residues. CDR1 ENHRY and CDR2 SYGVKD come from the germline V gene.

The chain links TRBV7-3 to TRBJ2-3; no reliable D call. In germline, CDR1 is SGHTA, CDR2 FQGTGA. The CDR3 contains 12 residues. Between the trimmed V and J ends, which lost 5 bases and 2 bases, there was a span of 5 bases. The CDR3 protein is CASSQNTDTQYF. CDR3 nucleotide sequence: TGTGCCAGCAGCCAAAACACAGATACGCAGTATTTT.

This clone appeared once. This chain joins TRBV2 and TRBJ2-6; D ambiguous. Germline CDR1 reads SNHLY; CDR2 reads FYNNEI. The CDR3 sequence is 15 residues long. The V and J ends lost 11 bases and 0 bases respectively, with 14 bases between them. DNA for the CDR3: TGTGCCCGCCAGGCTTCAAACTCTGGGGCCAACGTCCTGACTTTC. Protein sequence: CARQASNSGANVLTF.

The rearrangement links TRBV5-1 to TRBJ2-7; D is unclear. Germline CDR1 SGHRS, CDR2 YFSETQ. V was cut by 3 bases and J by 7 bases, with 17 bases left in between. This CDR3 spans 14 amino acids. CDR3 sequence reads: CASSSIGSAREQYF. The CDR3 bases are TGCGCCAGCAGCTCAATCGGGTCAGCACGTGAGCAGTACTTC.

The chain joins TRBV19 to TRBJ1-1; D is possibly TRBD1 (5 bases). V was clipped by 7 bases and J by 6 bases, with 15 bases between them. Germline CDR1 and CDR2: LNHDA and SQIVND (reference sequence). This CDR3 has 13 residues. CDR3 sequence (DNA): TGTGCCAGTACGTTCAGGGAGGGTGCTGAAGCTTTCTTT. Translated: CASTFREGAEAFF. The full variable domain, in which reference TRBV19 and TRBJ1-1 provide the parts outside the CDR3, is DGGITQSPKYLFRKEGQNVTLSCEQNLNHDAMYWYRQDPGQGLRLIYYSQIVNDFQKGDIAEGYSVSREKKESFPLTVTSAQKNPTAFYLCASTFREGAEAFFGQGTRLTVV.

This rearrangement joins TRBV7-9 to TRBJ2-2; D gene ambiguous. This CDR3 is 13 amino acids long. V was trimmed by 3 bases and J by 4 bases, leaving 6 bases between them. Germline values: CDR1 SEHNR, CDR2 FQNEAQ (reference sequence). CDR3 protein: CASSFARTGELFF. In nucleotides, the CDR3 is TGTGCCAGCAGCTTCGCGCGCACCGGGGAGCTGTTTTTT.

CDR3 in amino acids: CASSLYEQYF. As DNA, the CDR3 is TGTGCCAGTAGTCTCTACGAGCAGTACTTC. V gene TRBV19 combines with J gene TRBJ2-7, with unresolved D. The germline CDR1 and CDR2 sequences are LNHDA and SQIVND (reference sequence). The ends were cut back, 5 bases at V and 3 bases at J, with 2 bases in the middle. This CDR3 contains 10 residues.

In this sample, this clone turned up once. V and J are TRBV4-1 and TRBJ2-7; the match to TRBD2 covers 9 bases. Germline V CDR1 and CDR2: MGHRA, YSYEKL. The V and J ends lost 0 bases and 4 bases, in that order; junction bases with no gene match: 7. The CDR3 consists of 16 residues. The CDR3 DNA reads TGCGCCAGCAGCCAAGATGCCGGGACTAGCCCTTACGAGCAGTACTTC. Translating gives CASSQDAGTSPYEQYF.

J is TRBJ2-1 and V is TRBV7-2; a possible D gene is TRBD2 (5 bases). The V end was cut by 8 bases, the J end by 0 bases, with 14 bases between. The germline gives CDR1 SGHTA, CDR2 FQGNSA. The CDR3 sequence is 15 residues long. The CDR3 reads CASLREPDSYNEQFF. DNA for the CDR3: TGTGCCAGCTTGAGGGAGCCTGACTCCTACAATGAGCAGTTCTTC.

The chain is built from TRBV11-1 and TRBJ2-2; TRBD2 agrees at 8 bases. The germline CDR1 and CDR2 sequences are SGHAT and FQDESV (reference sequence). V lost 1 base, J lost 4 bases, and 8 bases stayed unmatched. There are 17 residues in the CDR3. The CDR3 DNA follows: TGTGCCAGCAGCTTAGGAGGGAACCGGGGGGGCACCGGGGAGCTGTTTTTT. Translation: CASSLGGNRGGTGELFF.

The rearrangement joins TRBV7-3 to TRBJ2-5, with D possibly being TRBD1 (5 bases). Per germline, CDR1 SGHTA and CDR2 FQGTGA. This CDR3 has 15 amino acids. Between the trimmed V and J ends, which lost 5 bases and 5 bases, there was a span of 18 bases. Here the CDR3 reads CASSPKGANRETQYF. As DNA, the CDR3 is TGTGCCAGCAGCCCTAAAGGGGCCAACCGGGAGACCCAGTACTTC.

J is TRBJ2-7 and V is TRBV14; 8 nucleotides match TRBD1. This CDR3 comprises 15 residues. In germline, CDR1 is SGHDN, CDR2 FVKESK. V lost 4 bases to trimming and J lost 3 bases; unmatched junction nucleotides: 8. CDR3 sequence: CASSLFRGRIYEQYF. CDR3 coding DNA: TGTGCCAGCAGCCTATTCAGGGGGCGCATCTACGAGCAGTACTTC.

This rearrangement joins TRBV7-8 to TRBJ2-1, with D uncertain. Trimming removed 1 base at V and 0 bases at J, with 13 bases between. The length of the CDR3 is 17 residues. From germline, CDR1 is SGHVS and CDR2 FQNEAQ. The CDR3: CASSLVRRDFSYNEQFF. The CDR3 DNA sequence: TGTGCCAGCAGCTTAGTTAGACGCGACTTCTCCTACAATGAGCAGTTCTTC.

The V gene is TRBV28, the J gene TRBJ1-3; no clear D gene. V lost 5 bases and J lost 8, with 10 bases in between. From germline, CDR1 is MDHEN and CDR2 SYDVKM. The CDR3 consists of 12 residues. The CDR3 here is CASSPLEDTIYF. CDR3 sequence (DNA): TGTGCCAGCAGTCCGCTTGAGGACACCATATATTTT.

V usage is TRBV6-5 and J usage is TRBJ2-7, with D perhaps matching TRBD2 (7 bases). The CDR3 runs to 13 residues. Trimming removed 0 bases at V and 5 bases at J, with 8 bases between. The germline gives CDR1 MNHEY, CDR2 SVGAGI. CDR3 region: CASSYSGGHEQYF. CDR3 nucleotide sequence: TGTGCCAGCAGTTACTCGGGGGGGCACGAGCAGTACTTC.

The rearrangement joins TRBV6-4 to TRBJ1-1, with D unclear. There are 15 residues in the CDR3. Trimming cost V 11 bases and J 2 bases, with 21 bases left between them. Germline V gene data show CDR1 as MRHNA and CDR2 as SNTAGT. CDR3 loop: CADLTNRVENTEAFF. The CDR3 DNA reads TGTGCCGACTTGACCAATCGGGTTGAAAACACTGAAGCTTTCTTT.

This chain connects TRBV6-5 to TRBJ1-5; the match to TRBD1 covers 7 bases. Germline CDR1 MNHEY, CDR2 SVGAGI. CDR3 length equals 13 residues. Trimming removed 4 bases from V and 7 bases from J; junction bases left unmatched: 4. CDR3 bases: TGTGCCAGCAGTTTGACAGGGTTCCAGCCCCAGCATTTT. Its translation: CASSLTGFQPQHF.

The chain couples TRBV9 to TRBJ2-1; 10 bases align to TRBD2. V gave up 4 bases and J gave up 4 bases; unmatched junction bases: 11. Germline loops: CDR1 SGDLS, CDR2 YYNGEE. This CDR3 spans 17 amino acids. CDR3 sequence reads: CASSTQGLAGEYNEQFF. CDR3 DNA sequence: TGTGCCAGCAGCACCCAAGGGCTAGCGGGAGAATACAATGAGCAGTTCTTC.

The V and J genes are TRBV4-1 and TRBJ1-1, with TRBD1 as a possible D gene (5 bases). The CDR3 length is 14 residues. The V gene's germline CDR1 is MGHRA and CDR2 YSYEKL. The V end lost 2 bases, the J end lost 4 bases, and 11 bases lay between the germline ends. The CDR3 region is CASSQFVRATEAFF. The DNA for the CDR3 is TGCGCCAGCAGCCAATTTGTCAGGGCCACTGAAGCTTTCTTT.

This clone was detected a few times. This chain connects TRBV2 to TRBJ2-1, with TRBD2 identical over 11 bases. After removal of 5 bases from V and 4 bases from J, the junction contained 4 bases not matched to a gene. Germline assignment: CDR1 SNHLY and CDR2 FYNNEI. The CDR3 spans 15 residues. The CDR3 region is CASSLGLAVYNEQFF. In DNA form, the CDR3 reads TGTGCCAGCAGTTTGGGACTAGCGGTGTACAATGAGCAGTTCTTC.

The rearrangement uses TRBV4-2 and TRBJ1-1; D is perhaps TRBD1 (5 bases). The CDR3 consists of 16 residues. V lost 0 bases and J 4 bases, leaving 15 bases between the germline ends. Germline CDR1 LGHNA, CDR2 YNFKEQ. The CDR3 DNA reads as TGTGCCAGCAGCCAAGATTCAGAAAGGGGCGGCACTGAAGCTTTCTTT. Its translation: CASSQDSERGGTEAFF.